This paragraph covers one T cell receptor (beta chain) sequence. The antigen remains undetermined. This specimen belongs to a study of PD-1 blockade in classical Hodgkin lymphoma. Whole-study results and caveats: Healthy donors were reported to have higher baseline TCR diversity than newly diagnosed patients.

Per germline, CDR1 SGHTA and CDR2 FQGTGA. The CDR3 is 11 amino acids. Trimming took 2 bases from V and 10 from J, leaving 8 bases between them. In every patient, relapse followed autologous stem cell transplantation, while exposure to brentuximab vedotin differed. Generated by immunoSEQ multiplex PCR, the TCRdb table keeps only in-frame clones and is missing some. The sample lists roughly 2,500 clones, 50% to 75% occurring once. The receptor's source is a human donor with classical Hodgkin lymphoma. The sample consisted of peripheral blood mononuclear cells (PBMCs), taken at baseline. V and J are TRBV7-3 and TRBJ1-1; D is unresolved. The CDR3 DNA reads as TGTGCCAGCAGCTTATTGTCAGGAGCTTTCTTT. It translates to CASSLLSGAFF.